These 22 T cell receptor beta chains were all obtained from the same sample, sequenced in a study of blood T cell repertoires in COVID-19. Measured with immunoSEQ multiplex PCR; TCRdb has only the in-frame clones, and not every one. The sample contains just under 55,000 clones, roughly four fifths of which appear only once. Sequencing was performed on peripheral blood. These receptors all come from a woman between 55 and 75 years old with acute or convalescent COVID-19.

In this sample, this clone is medium-sized. The V and J genes are TRBV14 and TRBJ2-2, with D possibly being TRBD2 (5 bases). The CDR3 contains 15 residues. Trimming pared 0 bases from V and 5 bases from J, leaving 10 bases between. The germline V gene has CDR1 SGHDN and CDR2 FVKESK. CDR3 sequence reads: CASSQDVGVTGELFF. The CDR3 nucleotides read TGTGCCAGCAGCCAAGATGTGGGAGTGACCGGGGAGCTGTTTTTT.

The genes are TRBV4-1 and TRBJ2-7; 9 bases map to TRBD2. This CDR3 contains 15 residues. Germline trimming cut 4 bases from V and 0 bases from J; bases unmatched to any gene: 4. Germline V gene data show CDR1 as MGHRA and CDR2 as YSYEKL. The CDR3 DNA reads as TGCGCCAGCAGCCGGACTAGCGCGAGCTCCTACGAGCAGTACTTC. This translates into CASSRTSASSYEQYF.

V is TRBV19 and J is TRBJ1-1; a possible D gene is TRBD1 (5 bases). The germline V gene has CDR1 LNHDA and CDR2 SQIVND (reference sequence). CDR3 size: 14 residues. Trimming cost V 4 bases and J 1 base, with 10 bases left between them. In nucleotides, the CDR3 is TGTGCCAGTAGTAGGAGGGGCCAGAACACTGAAGCTTTCTTT. Translation: CASSRRGQNTEAFF.

This chain links TRBV6-1 with TRBJ1-2; D is perhaps TRBD1 (6 bases). V was cut by 6 bases and J by 3 bases, with 14 bases left in between. The germline CDR1 and CDR2 sequences are MNHNS and SASEGT. This CDR3 has 14 amino acids. The CDR3 protein is CASRNDRTYYGYTF. In nucleotides, the CDR3 is TGTGCCAGCAGAAACGACAGGACCTACTATGGCTACACCTTC.

The chain recombines TRBV11-2 with TRBJ2-5; D is possibly TRBD2 (5 bases). Trimming cost V 1 base and J 7 bases, with 19 bases left between them. The CDR3 is made up of 16 amino acids. The V gene's germline CDR1 is SGHAT and CDR2 FQNNGV. In nucleotides, the CDR3 is TGTGCCAGCAGCTTAGTCTCGGCCCCCCAAGGAGGGACCCAGTACTTC. Its protein is CASSLVSAPQGGTQYF.

This clone occurred a few times. This chain links TRBV6-1 with TRBJ2-7, with D hard to call. Germline assignment: CDR1 MNHNS and CDR2 SASEGT. V lost 0 bases, J lost 0 bases, and 12 bases lay in between. The CDR3 loop spans 16 amino acids. CDR3 residues: CASSEASASLSYEQYF. CDR3 sequence (DNA): TGTGCCAGCAGTGAAGCGTCAGCGAGTCTCTCCTACGAGCAGTACTTC.

This chain links TRBV18 with TRBJ2-1; TRBD2 matches 13 bases. The V segment lost 3 bases and the J segment 9 bases; nucleotides outside the gene matches: 8. The CDR3 has 16 amino acids. Germline CDR1 and CDR2: KGHSH and LQKENI. In DNA, the CDR3 is TGTGCCAGCTCACCTCCCGGGACTAGCGGGACCCGTGAGCAGTTCTTC. It specifies CASSPPGTSGTREQFF.

The chain carries TRBV30 and TRBJ2-4, with D possibly being TRBD2 (6 bases). The V end was cut by 0 bases, the J end by 6 bases, with 9 bases between. The CDR3 consists of 13 residues. Germline loops: CDR1 GTSNPN, CDR2 SVGIG (reference sequence). The CDR3 sequence is CAWSVVGGNIQYF. The DNA for the CDR3 is TGTGCCTGGAGTGTCGTGGGAGGAAACATTCAGTACTTC.

The chain has TRBV5-1 and TRBJ2-2; the match to TRBD1 covers 10 bases. Germline V lookup: CDR1 SGHRS, CDR2 YFSETQ. This CDR3 comprises 16 residues. V lost 0 bases to trimming and J lost 4 bases; unmatched junction nucleotides: 3. The CDR3 DNA sequence: TGCGCCAGCAGCTTGGGGAGGACAGGGGGCACCGGGGAGCTGTTTTTT. It yields the protein CASSLGRTGGTGELFF.

The chain recombines TRBV19 with TRBJ2-7; TRBD1 aligns across 10 bases. The CDR3 consists of 16 residues. J lost 2 bases, V lost 5 bases, and 9 bases had no gene match. Germline V gene sequence: CDR1 LNHDA, CDR2 SQIVND (reference sequence). The CDR3 is CASSPYGGTGAYEQYF. The CDR3 DNA reads as TGTGCCAGTAGTCCGTACGGCGGGACAGGGGCCTACGAGCAGTACTTC. The whole variable domain, remainder taken from reference TRBV19 and TRBJ2-7, is DGGITQSPKYLFRKEGQNVTLSCEQNLNHDAMYWYRQDPGQGLRLIYYSQIVNDFQKGDIAEGYSVSREKKESFPLTVTSAQKNPTAFYLCASSPYGGTGAYEQYFGPGTRLTVT.

The chain employs TRBV30 and TRBJ2-5; possible D gene TRBD2, 7 bases. The V and J ends lost 0 bases and 5 bases respectively, with 16 bases between them. The germline V gene has CDR1 GTSNPN and CDR2 SVGIG (reference sequence). The CDR3 has 15 residues. The CDR3 sequence is CAWSVGGAFSETQYF. The CDR3 DNA follows: TGTGCCTGGAGTGTAGGGGGGGCCTTTTCGGAGACCCAGTACTTC.

This chain links TRBV27 with TRBJ1-1; tentatively, D is TRBD1 (6 bases). Germline V CDR1 and CDR2: MNHEY, SMNVEV (reference sequence). The CDR3 has 15 amino acids. Trimming stripped 2 bases from V and 0 bases from J, with 10 bases between. CDR3 bases: TGTGCCAGCAGTTTAGGGGGGGGCTTGAACACTGAAGCTTTCTTT. Amino acids: CASSLGGGLNTEAFF.

This clone turned up a few times. V is TRBV4-2 and J is TRBJ2-7; maybe TRBD2 (6 bases). This CDR3 is built from 15 residues. From germline, CDR1 is LGHNA and CDR2 YNFKEQ. With 2 bases removed from V and 3 bases from J, the gap between germline ends came to 14 bases. The CDR3 is CASSQRASENYEQYF. CDR3 nucleotide sequence: TGTGCCAGCAGCCAAAGGGCTAGCGAGAACTACGAGCAGTACTTC.

This clone was seen more than once but under ten times. The V call is TRBV19, the J call TRBJ1-2; 10 bases are a match to TRBD1. This CDR3 has 15 residues. Germline V gene lookup returns CDR1 LNHDA and CDR2 SQIVND (reference sequence). V lost 3 bases to trimming and J lost 2 bases; unmatched junction nucleotides: 3. The chain's CDR3 is CASSIRTGGNYGYTF. As DNA, the CDR3 is TGTGCCAGTAGTATTCGGACAGGGGGGAACTATGGCTACACCTTC.

V usage is TRBV24-1 and J usage is TRBJ2-3; 10 nucleotides align to TRBD2. Trimming at V came to 7 bases and at J to 2 bases, leaving 8 bases not matched to a gene. Germline V gene sequence: CDR1 KGHDR, CDR2 SFDVKD. There are 16 residues in the CDR3. Here the CDR3 reads CATRGSSGGFTDTQYF. CDR3 coding DNA: TGTGCCACCAGAGGCTCTAGCGGGGGATTCACAGATACGCAGTATTTT.

This clone appeared once. V is TRBV6-6 and J is TRBJ2-5; TRBD1 might be the D (5 bases). There are 15 residues in the CDR3. Germline V CDR1 and CDR2: MNHNY, SVGAGI (reference sequence). Trimming cost V 0 bases and J 2 bases, with 10 bases left between them. As DNA, the CDR3 is TGTGCCAGCAGTTACTCGAGACAGACTCAAGAGACCCAGTACTTC. The encoded protein is CASSYSRQTQETQYF.

The J gene is TRBJ2-1, the V gene TRBV5-1, with D perhaps matching TRBD2 (5 bases). The V gene's germline CDR1 is SGHRS and CDR2 YFSETQ. This CDR3 is built from 13 residues. V dropped 2 bases and J dropped 4 bases, with 7 bases sitting between them. In DNA, the CDR3 is TGCGCCAGCAGCTTTGAGGGTTACAATGAGCAGTTCTTC. It yields the protein CASSFEGYNEQFF.

This rearrangement joins TRBV6-6 to TRBJ2-5; TRBD1 is a possible D gene (6 bases). V was cut by 5 bases and J by 5 bases, with 18 bases left in between. The CDR3 is 15 residues long. Germline V gene sequence: CDR1 MNHNY, CDR2 SVGAGI (reference sequence). Written as DNA, the CDR3 is TGTGCCAGCAGTCGATCGCGCACTAGGGGGGAGACCCAGTACTTC. Amino acid sequence: CASSRSRTRGETQYF.

The genes are TRBV29-1 and TRBJ1-1; unclear D gene. V lost 7 bases to trimming and J lost 2 bases, with 5 bases between them. Germline values: CDR1 SQVTM, CDR2 ANQGSEA. The CDR3 runs 10 residues. Written as DNA, the CDR3 is TGCAGCGGACAAAACACTGAAGCTTTCTTT. Amino acid sequence: CSGQNTEAFF.

The CDR3 nucleotides are TGTGCCACCAGTGCTATGGCGGGGGTTGGCTACACCTTC. It encodes CATSAMAGVGYTF. The rearrangement links TRBV24-1 to TRBJ1-2; D possibly corresponds to TRBD1 (5 bases). V dropped 5 bases and J dropped 7 bases, with 13 bases sitting between them. The CDR3 contains 13 residues. The germline V gene has CDR1 KGHDR and CDR2 SFDVKD.

The V call is TRBV19, the J call TRBJ2-1; D might be TRBD1 (6 bases). The V and J ends lost 10 bases and 8 bases respectively, with 12 bases between them. Per germline, CDR1 LNHDA and CDR2 SQIVND (reference sequence). CDR3 length: 11 amino acids. The CDR3 region is CATRQADEQFF. Written as DNA, the CDR3 is TGTGCCACCCGACAGGCCGATGAGCAGTTCTTC.

In this sample, this clone turned up once. CDR3 sequence reads: CASSPGLQKNQPQHF. The CDR3 region has the DNA TGTGCCAGCAGCCCAGGATTACAGAAAAATCAGCCCCAGCATTTT. V is TRBV3-1 (or the pseudogene TRBV3-2) and J is TRBJ1-5; D is undetermined. Germline V lookup: CDR1 LGHDT, CDR2 YNNKEL (reference sequence). Trimming cost V 4 bases and J 4 bases, with 14 bases left between them. The CDR3 runs to 15 residues.